These 24 T cell receptor beta chains originate from one sample sequenced in a study of response to subunit inactivated influenza vaccine. In TCRdb, the RT-PCR reads were re-called with MiXCR into one record per CDR3 protein. The sample gives about 570,000 distinct CDR3 sequences, about 11% of which show up once; approximately 9.9% is in the top ten. The same sample was also used in a study of T cells expressing NK-cell markers. That study reports: TCR beta cDNA was made by 5'RACE template switching with UMIs.

This material consisted of PBMCs from blood, taken on the day of vaccination. The source of these receptors is a man in his fifties who received an inactivated influenza vaccine.

V usage is TRBV20-1 and J usage is TRBJ1-6; D is uncertain. This CDR3 region has 14 residues. With 4 bases removed from V and 8 bases from J, the gap between germline ends came to 15 bases. The germline gives CDR1 DFQATT, CDR2 SNEGSKA (reference sequence). In DNA form, the CDR3 reads TGCAGTGCTACCTACAAATCTCCTCATTCACCCCTCCACTTT. Translated: CSATYKSPHSPLHF.

As regards this clonotype: A read error is likely, as this CDR3 ends without the conserved phenylalanine or tryptophan. Because the CDR3's place on the DNA is in doubt, the DNA is left out and the CDR3 is given as listed by TCRdb. V gene TRBV3-1 combines with J gene TRBJ2-5; the D call of TRBD1 is as the table states it, not checked on the DNA. Germline lookup yields CDR1 LGHDT and CDR2 YNNKEL (reference sequence). Ends included, the CDR3 has 12 residues. CDR3: CASSQGMAVGRL.

Details on this clonotype: A clone one base away is much larger, so this may be a read error. The V call is TRBV28, the J call TRBJ2-7, with 8 bases lining up with TRBD1. V trimming: 3 bases; J trimming: 2 bases; junction bases outside the gene matches: 9. Germline V gene data show CDR1 as MDHEN and CDR2 as SYDVKM. The CDR3 has 16 residues. The CDR3 is CASSLETGGITYEQYF. The CDR3 region has the DNA TGTGCCAGCAGTTTGGAAACAGGGGGAATTACCTACGAGCAGTACTTC.

This clonotype showed up just a few times. V gene TRBV15 combines with J gene TRBJ1-5, with D possibly being TRBD1 (5 bases). Germline CDR1 LNHNV, CDR2 YYDKDF (reference sequence). CDR3 length equals 15 residues. Trimming removed 0 bases from V and 4 bases from J, with 10 bases in between. CDR3 coding DNA: TGTGCCACCAGCAGAGATTTCACAGGAAATCAGCCCCAGCATTTT. Residues: CATSRDFTGNQPQHF.

This clonotype showed up many times. V gene TRBV29-1 combines with J gene TRBJ2-2, with 8 bases that match TRBD1. The CDR3 extends over 16 amino acids. V was clipped by 2 bases and J by 1 base; unmatched bases: 6. Germline CDR1 is SQVTM and CDR2 is ANQGSEA. CDR3 DNA: TGCAGCGTTGAACTAAAAGGACAGGGGAACACCGGGGAGCTGTTTTTT. Translated, it gives CSVELKGQGNTGELFF.

This clonotype showed up just a few times. The chain is built from TRBV7-2 and TRBJ2-3, with D perhaps TRBD1 (5 bases). From germline, CDR1 is SGHTA and CDR2 FQGNSA. CDR3 length equals 14 residues. V gave up 2 bases and J gave up 3 bases, with 9 bases separating them. The CDR3 bases are TGTGCCAGCAGCTTAAACAGGTTAACAGATACGCAGTATTTT. This sequence encodes CASSLNRLTDTQYF.

This chain links TRBV10-3 with TRBJ2-7; D unresolved. V shed 4 bases and J shed 0 bases, with 7 bases lying between them. The CDR3 has 13 residues. Germline CDR1 is ENHRY and CDR2 is SYGVKD. CDR3 amino acids: CAISGSNSYEQYF. CDR3 DNA sequence: TGTGCCATCAGTGGATCGAACTCCTACGAGCAGTACTTC.

This clonotype was observed a few times. V and J are TRBV5-1 and TRBJ2-1; D might be TRBD2 (6 bases). V lost 4 bases and J lost 0, with 17 bases in between. Germline V gene data show CDR1 as SGHRS and CDR2 as YFSETQ. The CDR3 length is 17 residues. Written as DNA, the CDR3 is TGCGCCAGCAGCACGGGACTGCTAGGTGGCTCCTACAATGAGCAGTTCTTC. Its translation is CASSTGLLGGSYNEQFF.

This clonotype was picked up many times. V and J are TRBV25-1 and TRBJ1-2; no firm D call. Trimming removed 3 bases from V and 0 bases from J, with 11 bases in between. Germline assignment: CDR1 MGHDK and CDR2 SYGVNS. This CDR3 has 15 residues. The CDR3 here is CASSEAGGANYGYTF. CDR3 bases: TGTGCCAGCAGTGAGGCTGGCGGAGCTAACTATGGCTACACCTTC.

The chain uses TRBV20-1 and TRBJ1-1; no clear D. V was trimmed by 3 bases and J by 0 bases, leaving 14 bases between them. Germline V lookup: CDR1 DFQATT, CDR2 SNEGSKA (reference sequence). The CDR3 consists of 15 residues. The CDR3 region is CSASPWLGMNTEAFF. For the CDR3, the DNA is TGCAGTGCTAGTCCATGGTTGGGGATGAACACTGAAGCTTTCTTT.

This clonotype was seen ten or more times. The rearrangement links TRBV5-6 to TRBJ2-7; possible D gene TRBD1, 6 bases. V lost 2 bases and J lost 0, with 15 bases in between. Germline-derived CDR1 and CDR2 are SGHDT and YYEEEE. The CDR3 spans 16 residues. The CDR3 spells CASSLQRDTHSYEQYF. In nucleotides, the CDR3 is TGTGCCAGCAGCTTACAACGGGACACCCACTCCTACGAGCAGTACTTC.

The chain carries TRBV9 and TRBJ2-1, with 9 bases aligning to TRBD2. The ends lost 2 bases at V and 8 bases at J; junction bases unmatched: 8. Per the germline V gene, CDR1 is SGDLS and CDR2 is YYNGEE. The length of the CDR3 is 15 residues. The CDR3 reads CASSVSGRPADEQFF. CDR3 nucleotide sequence: TGTGCCAGCAGCGTTAGCGGGAGACCCGCGGATGAGCAGTTCTTC.

A few counts support this clonotype. Here the CDR3 DNA reads TGTGCCAGCAGCTTGAACAGGGGGCAGGAAGCTTTCTTT. Residues: CASSLNRGQEAFF. The rearrangement links TRBV7-2 to TRBJ1-1; 9 bases align to TRBD1. CDR1 and CDR2 (germline): SGHTA, FQGNSA. The CDR3 is made up of 13 amino acids. With V trimmed by 3 bases and J by 8 bases, 4 bases remained unmatched.

In this sample, this clonotype turned up many times. The chain is built from TRBV7-3 and TRBJ2-3, with a possible D match to TRBD2 (5 bases). Germline V gene sequence: CDR1 SGHTA, CDR2 FQGTGA. With 9 bases removed from V and 0 bases from J, the gap between germline ends came to 13 bases. The CDR3 has 14 residues. The CDR3 sequence is CASSGSSSTDTQYF. CDR3 in DNA: TGTGCCAGTTCGGGAAGTTCTAGCACAGATACGCAGTATTTT.

This chain joins TRBV4-2 and TRBJ2-3; 12 bases agree with TRBD2. The CDR3 is made up of 16 amino acids. Germline lookup yields CDR1 LGHNA and CDR2 YNFKEQ. V lost 0 bases and J lost 6; bases outside the gene matches: 4. CDR3 in DNA: TGTGCCAGCAGCCAAGATCTAGCGGGAGGGCCCGATACGCAGTATTTT. Residues: CASSQDLAGGPDTQYF.

This rearrangement joins TRBV10-3 to TRBJ2-3; D is perhaps TRBD2 (6 bases). Germline values: CDR1 ENHRY, CDR2 SYGVKD. This CDR3 contains 15 residues. Trimming pared 4 bases from V and 0 bases from J, leaving 11 bases between. The CDR3 protein is CAISGERASTDTQYF. The CDR3 DNA reads TGTGCCATCAGTGGTGAGCGGGCGAGCACAGATACGCAGTATTTT.

This clonotype was counted between two and nine times. The rearrangement uses TRBV7-2 and TRBJ1-4, with TRBD1 matching over 7 bases. Germline V gives CDR1 SGHTA, CDR2 FQGNSA. V was pared by 4 bases and J by 3 bases, with 5 bases of the junction left unmatched. This CDR3 has 15 residues. CDR3 nucleotides: TGTGCCAGCAGCTCCCTCAGGGGGGCTAATGAAAAACTGTTTTTT. Amino acids: CASSSLRGANEKLFF. The variable domain in full, completed from reference TRBV7-2 and TRBJ1-4, reads GAGVSQSPSNKVTEKGKDVELRCDPISGHTALYWYRQSLGQGLEFLIYFQGNSAPDKSGLPSDRFSAERTGGSVSTLTIQRTQQEDSAVYLCASSSLRGANEKLFFGSGTQLSVL.

This clonotype was detected a few times. The chain joins TRBV28 to TRBJ2-3; 8 nucleotides match TRBD1. The CDR3 totals 15 residues. Germline V gene data show CDR1 as MDHEN and CDR2 as SYDVKM. With 6 bases clipped from V and 2 bases from J, the junction kept 7 bases outside the gene matches. CDR3 protein: CASSPGTGITDTQYF. DNA for the CDR3: TGTGCCAGCAGCCCCGGGACAGGAATCACAGATACGCAGTATTTT.

This clonotype has a handful of counts. The chain is built from TRBV18 and TRBJ1-1, with 8 bases identical to TRBD1. Unmatched junction bases numbered 6, after V lost 5 bases and J lost 1 base. CDR1 KGHSH and CDR2 LQKENI come from the germline V gene. This CDR3 region has 15 residues. The CDR3 region is CASSASGGWNTEAFF. The CDR3 DNA follows: TGTGCCAGCTCAGCCTCAGGGGGCTGGAACACTGAAGCTTTCTTT.

A few counts support this clonotype. The chain combines TRBV10-3 with TRBJ2-3, with TRBD2 as a possible D gene (6 bases). V was clipped by 6 bases and J by 3 bases, with 16 bases between them. CDR1 is ENHRY, CDR2 SYGVKD, per germline. CDR3 length equals 15 residues. The CDR3 spells CAIRWRESLTDTQYF. The CDR3 coding sequence is TGTGCCATCAGGTGGCGGGAATCCCTTACAGATACGCAGTATTTT.

In this sample, this clonotype turned up once. The V gene is TRBV12-3 or TRBV12-4, the J gene TRBJ2-2; 9 nucleotides match TRBD2. CDR3 length equals 16 residues. The trim removed 6 bases at V and 3 bases at J, leaving 8 bases unmatched. The DNA for the CDR3 is TGTGCCAGCAGCCGATTAGCGGGAGTTCACACCGGGGAGCTGTTTTTT. Protein: CASSRLAGVHTGELFF.

This clonotype was detected ten times or more. The chain joins TRBV20-1 to TRBJ2-7; D might be TRBD1 (7 bases). Germline loops: CDR1 DFQATT, CDR2 SNEGSKA (reference sequence). V shed 2 bases and J shed 3 bases, with 14 bases lying between them. This CDR3 spans 14 amino acids. CDR3 coding DNA: TGCAGTGCTAGACGCGGGACAGCCAACTACGAGCAGTACTTC. This codes for CSARRGTANYEQYF.

The CDR3 nucleotides read TGCAGCGCATATACTGGGGATAATTCACCCCTCCACTTT. It yields the protein CSAYTGDNSPLHF. The V and J genes are TRBV29-1 and TRBJ1-6; D is undetermined. The CDR3 covers 13 residues. V lost 7 bases and J lost 5, with 12 bases in between. CDR1 and CDR2 (germline): SQVTM, ANQGSEA.

This clonotype has just a few counts. In DNA, the CDR3 is TGTGCCAGCAGCTTAACCCGGGGGGGTAGGAAGACCCAGTACTTC. Residues: CASSLTRGGRKTQYF. V gene TRBV11-2 combines with J gene TRBJ2-5, with 8 bases that match TRBD2. V shed 2 bases, J shed 6 bases, and the junction held 8 bases outside the gene matches. Per germline, CDR1 SGHAT and CDR2 FQNNGV. The CDR3 length is 15 residues.